A selection of T cell receptor beta chains follows, all from one sample in a study of blood T cell repertoires in COVID-19. The assay was immunoSEQ multiplex PCR, and TCRdb's table has in-frame clones only and misses some. This table has more than 300,000 clones, about 90% appearing once. Sequenced input: peripheral blood. These receptor sequences come from a woman in her thirties or forties with COVID-19, enrolled during active disease. Both conserved end residues are part of each CDR3. Fields, in order: D gene, clone size, V gene, CDR3 length, J gene, CDR3 protein, CDR3 DNA. The D gene is left open where the match is weak. Rows give clone size only sometimes, using once, few, many, or a class for an expanded clone.

>TRBD1|NA|TRBV5-6|15|TRBJ1-4
CASSSGQGNNEKLFF
TGTGCCAGCAGCTCTGGACAGGGGAATAATGAAAAACTGTTTTTT
>TRBD2|NA|TRBV7-6|17|TRBJ2-7
CASSLVGAGGRASEQYF
TGTGCCAGCAGCTTAGTCGGAGCGGGGGGCAGGGCGAGCGAGCAGTACTTC
>TRBD1|NA|TRBV27|16|TRBJ2-5
CASSKYGQGAEETQYF
TGTGCCAGCAGCAAATACGGACAGGGGGCGGAAGAGACCCAGTACTTC
>NA|NA|TRBV5-1|13|TRBJ1-3
CASSLEGGNTIYF
TGCGCCAGCAGCTTGGAGGGGGGAAACACCATATATTTT
>NA|NA|TRBV28|13|TRBJ1-1
CASSLSLNTEAFF
TGTGCCAGCAGTTTGAGCCTGAACACTGAAGCTTTCTTT
>TRBD1|NA|TRBV6-5|13|TRBJ1-2
CASSLDRDYGYTF
TGTGCCAGCAGTCTTGACAGGGACTATGGCTACACCTTC
>TRBD2|NA|TRBV5-7|15|TRBJ2-1
CASSLGGGRLHEQFF
TGTGCCAGCAGCTTGGGTGGCGGGAGGCTGCATGAGCAGTTCTTC
>NA|NA|TRBV12-3/TRBV12-4|13|TRBJ1-1
CASSPYGGTEAFF
TGTGCCAGCAGTCCTTACGGGGGCACTGAAGCTTTCTTT
>NA|NA|TRBV7-3|13|TRBJ2-2
CASSQRETGELFF
TGTGCCAGCAGCCAACGCGAGACCGGGGAGCTGTTTTTT
>NA|NA|TRBV7-2|14|TRBJ1-2
CASSPILEIYGYTF
TGTGCCAGCAGCCCGATACTTGAGATCTATGGCTACACCTTC
>TRBD2|NA|TRBV19|17|TRBJ2-7
CASSTPLGAGGSYEQYF
TGTGCCAGTAGTACCCCCTTAGGAGCGGGAGGCTCCTACGAGCAGTACTTC
>NA|NA|TRBV5-1|13|TRBJ1-5
CASSAGESQPQHF
TGCGCCAGCAGCGCAGGGGAGAGTCAGCCCCAGCATTTT
>NA|NA|TRBV9|13|TRBJ2-5
CASSTLASETQYF
TGTGCCAGCAGCACACTAGCTTCGGAGACCCAGTACTTC
>NA|NA|TRBV24-1|16|TRBJ2-7
CATSDPSAGNPNEQYF
TGTGCCACCAGTGACCCTAGCGCCGGGAACCCCAACGAGCAGTACTTC
>NA|NA|TRBV27|14|TRBJ1-1
CASSFGGADTEAFF
TGTGCCAGCAGTTTCGGGGGGGCGGACACTGAAGCTTTCTTT
>TRBD2|NA|TRBV18|15|TRBJ2-1
CASSMTSGIYNEQFF
TGTGCCAGCTCCATGACTAGCGGGATCTACAATGAGCAGTTCTTC
>TRBD1|NA|TRBV10-3|13|TRBJ1-1
CAISFDRGTEAFF
TGTGCCATCAGTTTCGACAGGGGGACTGAAGCTTTCTTT
>TRBD1|NA|TRBV15|14|TRBJ1-5
CATNQGQPNQPQHF
TGTGCCACCAACCAGGGACAGCCGAATCAGCCCCAGCATTTT
>NA|few|TRBV27|13|TRBJ1-2
CASSPGQNYGYTF
TGTGCCAGCAGTCCCGGACAGAACTATGGCTACACCTTC
>TRBD1|NA|TRBV30|11|TRBJ1-1
CAGQGDTEAFF
TGTGCCGGACAGGGTGACACTGAAGCTTTCTTT
>NA|NA|TRBV6-4|18|TRBJ1-1
CASSDRTVGGGYGGKAFF
TGTGCCAGCAGTGACCGGACGGTCGGTGGCGGGTACGGGGGAAAAGCTTTCTTT
>NA|NA|TRBV5-1|13|TRBJ2-7
CASSYGQQGVAYF
TGCGCCAGCAGCTACGGACAACAGGGCGTGGCGTACTTC
>TRBD1|NA|TRBV2|14|TRBJ1-6
CASSSGQGNSPLHF
TGTGCCAGCAGTTCGGGACAGGGGAATTCACCCCTCCACTTT
>TRBD2|NA|TRBV28|18|TRBJ2-7
CASSPSGTSGRASYEQYF
TGTGCCAGCAGTCCATCCGGGACTAGCGGGAGGGCTTCGTACGAGCAGTACTTC
>TRBD1|NA|TRBV6-6|15|TRBJ2-7
CASRKKTGGLVEQYF
TGTGCCAGCAGAAAGAAGACAGGGGGGCTCGTCGAGCAGTACTTC
>TRBD2|once|TRBV4-1|19|TRBJ2-3
CASSQDRPGLAGGVGSQYF
TGCGCCAGCAGCCAAGATCGTCCTGGACTAGCGGGGGGGGTCGGTTCGCAGTATTTT
>TRBD1|few|TRBV5-4|17|TRBJ1-1
CASSTKSGQGLGTEAFF
TGTGCCAGCAGCACCAAGAGCGGACAGGGGCTGGGCACTGAAGCTTTCTTT
>NA|NA|TRBV21-1|16|TRBJ1-5
CASRSSTNPPDQPQHF
TGTGCCAGCAGGTCTAGTACGAACCCCCCGGATCAGCCCCAGCATTTT
>NA|NA|TRBV7-7|16|TRBJ2-1
CASSLALGLPNNEQFF
TGTGCTAGCAGCTTAGCGCTCGGACTACCTAACAATGAGCAGTTCTTC
>NA|NA|TRBV5-4|15|TRBJ1-4
CASSLAGNQNEKLFF
TGTGCCAGCAGCTTGGCCGGGAACCAGAATGAAAAACTGTTTTTT
>TRBD1|NA|TRBV3-1/TRBV3-2|15|TRBJ1-4
CASSPRTGWGEKLFF
TGTGCCAGCAGCCCCCGGACAGGGTGGGGTGAAAAACTGTTTTTT
>NA|NA|TRBV28|12|TRBJ2-7
CASSPHSYEQYF
TGTGCCAGCAGTCCCCACTCCTACGAGCAGTACTTC
>NA|NA|TRBV3-1/TRBV3-2|15|TRBJ1-2
CASSQVQGKVYGYTF
TGTGCCAGCAGCCAAGTGCAGGGGAAAGTTTATGGCTACACCTTC
>NA|once|TRBV28|17|TRBJ2-5
CASSRPWATGVQETQYF
TGTGCCAGCAGTCGACCATGGGCCACGGGGGTCCAAGAGACCCAGTACTTC
>TRBD1|NA|TRBV7-8|14|TRBJ2-7
CASSLGQVIYEQYF
TGTGCCAGCAGCCTTGGACAGGTTATCTACGAGCAGTACTTC
>NA|NA|TRBV27|13|TRBJ1-1
CASFPPGYTEAFF
TGTGCCAGCTTCCCTCCAGGGTACACTGAAGCTTTCTTT
>TRBD1|NA|TRBV4-3|18|TRBJ1-6
CASSHIGQGGSYNSPLHF
TGCGCCAGCAGCCACATCGGACAGGGTGGTTCCTATAATTCACCCCTCCACTTT
>NA|NA|TRBV12-3/TRBV12-4|13|TRBJ1-2
CASSLIRDYGYTF
TGTGCCAGCAGTTTGATCAGGGACTATGGCTACACCTTC
>NA|NA|TRBV4-3|17|TRBJ1-2
CASSQDGPPMGGYGYTF
TGCGCCAGCAGCCAAGATGGCCCCCCCATGGGAGGCTATGGCTACACCTTC
>NA|NA|TRBV28|14|TRBJ1-3
CASAQWGAGNTIYF
TGTGCCAGCGCTCAGTGGGGCGCTGGAAACACCATATATTTT
>NA|NA|TRBV11-2|12|TRBJ1-1
CASRPYSAQAFF
TGTGCCAGCAGACCATACAGTGCCCAAGCTTTCTTT
>NA|few|TRBV27|14|TRBJ2-7
CASSLSAGIDEQYF
TGTGCCAGCAGTTTATCAGCGGGTATTGACGAGCAGTACTTC
>NA|NA|TRBV28|11|TRBJ1-1
CASSRNTEAFF
TGTGCCAGCAGTCGGAACACTGAAGCTTTCTTT
>NA|NA|TRBV12-1|17|TRBJ1-5
CASSFITGRAPNQPQHF
TGTGCCAGCAGCTTTATCACCGGGAGGGCCCCCAATCAGCCCCAGCATTTT
>NA|NA|TRBV30|12|TRBJ2-7
CAWNLGQYEQYF
TGTGCCTGGAATCTCGGACAGTACGAGCAGTACTTC
>NA|NA|TRBV11-2|14|TRBJ2-5
CASSPVQGQETQYF
TGTGCCAGCAGCCCCGTCCAGGGCCAAGAGACCCAGTACTTC
>NA|NA|TRBV9|17|TRBJ2-7
CASSVERKREYEREQYF
TGTGCCAGCAGCGTAGAAAGAAAACGGGAGTATGAGAGAGAGCAGTACTTC
>TRBD2|NA|TRBV27|18|TRBJ2-1
CASSRTSGRRGIYNEQFF
TGTGCCAGCAGTCGGACTAGCGGGAGGCGAGGTATCTACAATGAGCAGTTCTTC
>TRBD1|NA|TRBV6-5|13|TRBJ1-1
CASRITGVTEAFF
TGTGCCAGCAGGATTACAGGGGTGACTGAAGCTTTCTTT
>NA|NA|TRBV28|12|TRBJ2-7
CASSLQALEQYF
TGTGCCAGCAGTTTACAGGCCCTCGAGCAGTACTTC
>NA|NA|TRBV5-1|12|TRBJ1-4
CASSSGSEKLFF
TGCGCCAGCAGCTCGGGAAGTGAAAAACTGTTTTTT
>NA|few|TRBV4-1|14|TRBJ1-2
CASSQGSQGYGYTF
TGCGCCAGCAGCCAAGGGAGTCAGGGGTATGGCTACACCTTC
>TRBD1|NA|TRBV6-6|13|TRBJ2-7
CASSSGQAREQYF
TGTGCCAGCAGTTCTGGACAGGCTCGTGAGCAGTACTTC
>TRBD1|once|TRBV7-7|15|TRBJ2-5
CASSSADRGGETQYF
TGTGCTAGCAGCTCCGCCGACAGGGGAGGCGAGACCCAGTACTTC